This TCR beta chain was identified in a study of T-cell reconstitution after alpha-beta-depleted transplantation in children. The sample holds a few counts of this clonotype. The TCRbeta library was prepared with unique molecular identifiers. TCRdb reprocessed the PCR reads with MiXCR, giving one entry per CDR3 protein. The sample has approximately 350,000 distinct CDR3 sequences, 10% seen once. Sequenced here: PBMCs from the stem cell graft donor, sampled from the stem cell graft. The clonotype comes from a human donor who donated a stem cell graft to a child with acute lymphoblastic leukemia.

This CDR3 reads CASSVVGERNEQFF. The CDR3 coding sequence is TGTGCCAGCAGCGTAGTGGGAGAAAGGAATGAGCAGTTCTTC. The chain combines TRBV9 with TRBJ2-1, with D tentatively TRBD2 (5 bases). The ends were cut back, 0 bases at V and 7 bases at J, with 11 bases in the middle. Germline assignment: CDR1 SGDLS and CDR2 YYNGEE. The CDR3 has 14 residues. The variable domain in full, completed from reference TRBV9 and TRBJ2-1, reads DSGVTQTPKHLITATGQRVTLRCSPRSGDLSVYWYQQSLDQGLQFLIQYYNGEERAKGNILERFSAQQFPDLHSELNLSSLELGDSALYFCASSVVGERNEQFFGPGTRLTVL.